The clone carrying this T cell receptor beta chain turned up a few times. The antigen is unknown. This sample stems from a study of T cells in tumors after PD-1 blockade. About the study: Treatment was either pembrolizumab 200 mg every 3 weeks or cemiplimab 350 mg every 2 weeks. Mean per tumor sample: tens of thousands of templates (roughly 554-100,000), 6,041 unique clonotypes.

The CDR3 has 15 residues. CDR1 is LGHDT, CDR2 YNNKEL, per germline (reference sequence). Trimming stripped 0 bases from V and 2 bases from J, with 10 bases between. Study-level points and caveats: Only pre- versus post-treatment comparisons showed clonal replacement. Blood contained about 38% of the tumor's TCR clonotypes.

Noted time point: first of two post-therapy site-matched biopsies roughly 2 months apart. Method: immunoSEQ multiplex PCR; TCRdb's copy keeps in-frame clones and lacks some. This sample yields 2,000 to 3,000 clones, of which roughly 70% are seen a single time; approximately 15% belongs to the top ten. This chain connects TRBV3-1 (or the pseudogene TRBV3-2) to TRBJ2-5; D not resolved. The sequenced sample was tumor tissue, obtained after anti-PD-1 treatment. The clonotype comes from a human donor with basal cell carcinoma. The CDR3 nucleotides are TGTGCCAGCAGCCAAGATAGCATACCTCAAGAGACCCAGTACTTC. This gives the protein CASSQDSIPQETQYF.